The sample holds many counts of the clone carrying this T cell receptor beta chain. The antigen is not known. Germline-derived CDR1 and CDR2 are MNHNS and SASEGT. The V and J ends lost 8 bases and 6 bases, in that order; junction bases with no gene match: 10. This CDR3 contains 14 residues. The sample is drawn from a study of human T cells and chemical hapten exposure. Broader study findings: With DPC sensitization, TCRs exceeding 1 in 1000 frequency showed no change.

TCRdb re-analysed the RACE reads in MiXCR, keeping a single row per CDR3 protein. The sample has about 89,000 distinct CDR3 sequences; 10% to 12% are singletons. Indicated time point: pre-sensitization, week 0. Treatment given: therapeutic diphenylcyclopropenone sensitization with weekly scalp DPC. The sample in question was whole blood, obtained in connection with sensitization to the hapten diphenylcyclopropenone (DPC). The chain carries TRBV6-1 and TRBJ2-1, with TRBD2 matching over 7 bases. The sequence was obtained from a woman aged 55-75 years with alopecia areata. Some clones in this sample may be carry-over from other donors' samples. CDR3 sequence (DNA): TGTGCCAGCGGTCTAGCGGACTGGGGCAATGAGCAGTTCTTC. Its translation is CASGLADWGNEQFF.